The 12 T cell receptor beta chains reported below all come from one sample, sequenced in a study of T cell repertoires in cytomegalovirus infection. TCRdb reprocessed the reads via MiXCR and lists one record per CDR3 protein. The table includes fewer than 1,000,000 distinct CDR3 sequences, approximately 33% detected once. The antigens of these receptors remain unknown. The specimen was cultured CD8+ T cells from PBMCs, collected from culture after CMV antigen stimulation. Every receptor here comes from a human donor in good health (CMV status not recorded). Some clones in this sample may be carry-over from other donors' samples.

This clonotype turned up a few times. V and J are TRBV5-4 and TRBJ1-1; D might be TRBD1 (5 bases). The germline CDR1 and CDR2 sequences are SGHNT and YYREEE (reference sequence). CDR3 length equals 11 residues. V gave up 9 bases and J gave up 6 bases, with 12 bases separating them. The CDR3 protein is CATGGGSEAFF. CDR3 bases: TGTGCCACTGGGGGGGGATCTGAAGCTTTCTTT.

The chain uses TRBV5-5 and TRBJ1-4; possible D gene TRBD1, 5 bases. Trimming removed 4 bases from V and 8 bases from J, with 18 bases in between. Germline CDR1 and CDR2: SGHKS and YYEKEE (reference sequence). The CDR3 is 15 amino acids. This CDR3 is CASSELLGDREKLFF. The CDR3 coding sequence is TGTGCCAGCAGCGAACTCTTGGGGGATAGGGAAAAACTGTTTTTT.

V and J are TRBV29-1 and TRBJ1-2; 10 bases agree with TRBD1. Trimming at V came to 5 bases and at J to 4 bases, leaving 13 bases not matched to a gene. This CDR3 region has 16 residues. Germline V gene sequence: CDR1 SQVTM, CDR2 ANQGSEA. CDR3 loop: CSVWGDRGRNLYGYTF. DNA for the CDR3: TGCAGCGTTTGGGGGGACAGGGGCCGAAACCTCTATGGCTACACCTTC.

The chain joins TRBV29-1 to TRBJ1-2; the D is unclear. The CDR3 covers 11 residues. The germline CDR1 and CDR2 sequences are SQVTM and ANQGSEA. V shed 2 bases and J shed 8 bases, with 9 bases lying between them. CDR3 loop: CSVERRAGYTF. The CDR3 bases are TGCAGCGTTGAACGGAGGGCGGGCTACACCTTC.

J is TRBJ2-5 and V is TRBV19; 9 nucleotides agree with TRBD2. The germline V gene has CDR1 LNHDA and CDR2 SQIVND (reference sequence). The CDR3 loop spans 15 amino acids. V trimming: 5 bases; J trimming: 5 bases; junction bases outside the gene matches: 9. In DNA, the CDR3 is TGTGCCAGTAGTCAAGACTGGCGGGGGGGGGAGACCCAGTACTTC. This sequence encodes CASSQDWRGGETQYF.

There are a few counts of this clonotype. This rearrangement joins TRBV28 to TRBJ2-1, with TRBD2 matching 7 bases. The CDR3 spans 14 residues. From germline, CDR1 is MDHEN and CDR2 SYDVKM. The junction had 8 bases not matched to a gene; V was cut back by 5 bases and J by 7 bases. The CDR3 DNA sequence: TGTGCCAGCAGTCTGATAAGCGGGGAGAATGAGCAGTTCTTC. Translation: CASSLISGENEQFF.

The CDR3 coding sequence is TGTGCCAGCAGTTACTTGGGACAGGCTAGCACCGGGGAGCTGTTTTTT. As protein: CASSYLGQASTGELFF. The chain employs TRBV6-6 and TRBJ2-2; 8 nucleotides line up with TRBD1. Germline V gene sequence: CDR1 MNHNY, CDR2 SVGAGI (reference sequence). The junction had 5 bases not matched to a gene; V was cut back by 1 base and J by 4 bases. The CDR3 runs to 16 residues.

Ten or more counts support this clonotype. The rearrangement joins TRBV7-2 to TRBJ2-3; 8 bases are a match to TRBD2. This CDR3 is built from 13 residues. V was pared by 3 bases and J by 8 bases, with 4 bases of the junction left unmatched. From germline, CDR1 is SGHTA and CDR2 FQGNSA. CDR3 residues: CASSFGGAGTQYF. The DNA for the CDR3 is TGTGCCAGCAGCTTCGGGGGGGCCGGTACGCAGTATTTT.

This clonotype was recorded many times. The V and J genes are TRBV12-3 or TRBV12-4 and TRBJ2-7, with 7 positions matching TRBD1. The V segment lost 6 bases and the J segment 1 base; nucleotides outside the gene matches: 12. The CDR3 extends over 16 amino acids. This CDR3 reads CASRLRIRDSSYEQYF. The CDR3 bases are TGTGCCAGCAGGCTTAGGATCCGGGACAGTTCCTACGAGCAGTACTTC.

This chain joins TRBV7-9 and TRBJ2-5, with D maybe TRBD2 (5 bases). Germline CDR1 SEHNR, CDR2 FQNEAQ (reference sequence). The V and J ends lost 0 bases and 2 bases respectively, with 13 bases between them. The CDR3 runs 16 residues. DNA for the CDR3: TGTGCCAGCAGCTTAGCGGTTCACGGGATTCAAGAGACCCAGTACTTC. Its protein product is CASSLAVHGIQETQYF.

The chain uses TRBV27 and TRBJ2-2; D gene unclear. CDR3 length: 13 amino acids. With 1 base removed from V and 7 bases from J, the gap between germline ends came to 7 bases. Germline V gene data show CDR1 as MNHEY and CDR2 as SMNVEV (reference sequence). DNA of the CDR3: TGTGCCAGCAGTTTATTTGGAAACGGGGAGCTGTTTTTT. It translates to CASSLFGNGELFF.

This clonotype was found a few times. Here the CDR3 DNA reads TGTGCCAGCATGGGCAGGGGCGGTGAGCAGTTCTTC. Its protein is CASMGRGGEQFF. This chain joins TRBV2 and TRBJ2-1, with D perhaps TRBD1 (6 bases). The CDR3 sequence is 12 residues long. Per germline, CDR1 SNHLY and CDR2 FYNNEI. The V and J ends lost 7 bases and 9 bases respectively, with 13 bases between them.